Listed below are T cell receptor beta chains from one sample, sequenced in a study of blood T cell repertoires in COVID-19. Only in-frame clones appear in the TCRdb table, and some are missing; sequencing was by immunoSEQ multiplex PCR. Counted here are around 280,000 clones, approximately 83% occurring once; the ten biggest clones make up roughly 2.1%. The source material was peripheral blood. These receptors were taken from a woman aged 25 to 39 who had recovered from COVID-19. CDR3s include the opening cysteine and the closing phenylalanine or tryptophan. D genes are given only for firm matches. Clone size is shown for a subset of rows, as once, few, many or a class of expanded clone.

TRBJ2-7,NA,TRBV28,NA,CASCPVSSYEQYF,TGTGCCAGCTGTCCCGTGAGCTCCTACGAGCAGTACTTC
TRBJ2-2,few,TRBV18,TRBD1,CASSPKITGATGELFF,TGTGCCAGCTCCCCAAAGATCACAGGGGCCACCGGGGAGCTGTTTTTT
TRBJ1-3,NA,TRBV7-7,TRBD1,CASSPGQGYTIYF,TGTGCTAGCAGCCCCGGACAGGGTTACACCATATATTTT
TRBJ2-1,NA,TRBV24-1,TRBD1,CATSDYRDPGGNEQFF,TGTGCCACCAGTGATTACCGGGACCCAGGGGGTAATGAGCAGTTCTTC
TRBJ2-1,few,TRBV3-1/TRBV3-2,NA,CASSQGLSPDEQFF,TGTGCCAGCAGCCAAGGTTTAAGTCCGGATGAGCAGTTCTTC
TRBJ1-4,NA,TRBV27,NA,CASSSSTNEKLFF,TGTGCCAGCAGTTCGTCAACTAATGAAAAACTGTTTTTT
TRBJ2-3,NA,TRBV4-1,TRBD1,CASRGRLPGQGQSDTQYF,TGCGCCAGCAGAGGGCGTTTGCCGGGACAGGGGCAATCAGATACGCAGTATTTT
TRBJ2-7,NA,TRBV19,TRBD2,CASSPWGGSYEQYF,TGTGCCAGTAGTCCGTGGGGGGGCTCCTACGAGCAGTACTTC
TRBJ1-6,NA,TRBV30,NA,CAARLSYNSPLHF,TGTGCCGCCCGACTCTCCTATAATTCACCCCTCCACTTT
TRBJ2-7,NA,TRBV20-1,NA,CSAGSRNEQYF,TGCAGTGCCGGGAGTCGCAACGAGCAGTACTTC
TRBJ2-7,NA,TRBV11-2,NA,CASSFRGSYEQYF,TGTGCCAGCAGCTTTAGGGGATCCTACGAGCAGTACTTC
TRBJ2-7,NA,TRBV14,NA,CASSQDVGAGYEQYF,TGTGCCAGCAGCCAAGATGTCGGCGCGGGCTACGAGCAGTACTTC
TRBJ1-5,NA,TRBV7-2,NA,CASSLGQGPNQPQHF,TGTGCCAGCAGCTTAGGCCAGGGGCCTAATCAGCCCCAGCATTTT
TRBJ1-2,NA,TRBV30,NA,CAWSVRAGRGAGYTF,TGTGCCTGGAGTGTACGGGCGGGCAGGGGCGCTGGCTACACCTTC
TRBJ2-1,NA,TRBV19,NA,CASSFRGANEQFF,TGTGCCAGTAGTTTCAGGGGTGCCAATGAGCAGTTCTTC
TRBJ2-1,NA,TRBV6-5,TRBD2,CASGLAGANEQFF,TGTGCCAGCGGACTAGCGGGGGCGAATGAGCAGTTCTTC
TRBJ2-7,NA,TRBV7-9,NA,CASSPLRELVYEQYF,TGTGCCAGCAGCCCCCTCCGGGAGTTAGTCTACGAGCAGTACTTC
TRBJ2-1,NA,TRBV5-6,TRBD2,CASSMIRGGNEQFF,TGTGCCAGCAGCATGATACGGGGGGGCAATGAGCAGTTCTTC
TRBJ1-1,NA,TRBV7-6,NA,CASSLVTGGGTEAFF,TGTGCCAGCAGCTTAGTGACAGGCGGTGGCACTGAAGCTTTCTTT
TRBJ1-6,NA,TRBV6-5,TRBD1,CASRRRQGLGSPLHF,TGTGCCAGCAGGCGCCGACAGGGTTTAGGTTCACCCCTCCACTTT
TRBJ2-7,many,TRBV4-2,NA,CASSQDVGDSSYEQYF,TGTGCCAGCAGCCAAGATGTCGGGGATTCCTCCTACGAGCAGTACTTC
TRBJ1-2,NA,TRBV2,NA,CASRWQGGGYTF,TGTGCCAGCCGGTGGCAGGGAGGTGGCTACACCTTC
TRBJ1-5,NA,TRBV18,TRBD1,CASSSGQGPLQPQHF,TGTGCCAGCTCATCCGGACAGGGGCCTCTTCAGCCCCAGCATTTT
TRBJ1-1,NA,TRBV28,TRBD1,CASRPQGKGPEAFF,TGTGCCAGCAGACCACAGGGGAAAGGCCCTGAAGCTTTCTTT
TRBJ2-1,NA,TRBV12-3/TRBV12-4,TRBD2,CASSLVARTSLFF,TGTGCCAGCAGTTTAGTAGCTAGGACTAGCCTGTTCTTC
TRBJ1-2,NA,TRBV7-2,TRBD1,CASSPRTGGADGYTF,TGTGCCAGCAGCCCAAGGACAGGGGGCGCTGATGGCTACACCTTC
TRBJ1-1,NA,TRBV7-2,NA,CASSFGENTEAFF,TGTGCCAGCAGCTTCGGGGAGAACACTGAAGCTTTCTTT
TRBJ2-3,NA,TRBV28,NA,CASSFFSGPGTQYF,TGTGCCAGCAGTTTTTTCTCAGGGCCAGGTACGCAGTATTTT
TRBJ2-2,NA,TRBV5-5,NA,CASSLYFRGSYTGELFF,TGTGCCAGCAGCCTCTACTTCCGGGGTTCCTACACCGGGGAGCTGTTTTTT
TRBJ2-2,NA,TRBV11-2,TRBD2,CASSLSGGKNTGELFF,TGTGCCAGCAGCTTATCCGGGGGGAAGAACACCGGGGAGCTGTTTTTT
TRBJ2-6,NA,TRBV5-4,NA,CASSSTQSSGANVLTF,TGTGCCAGCAGCTCGACTCAGAGCTCTGGGGCCAACGTCCTGACTTTC
TRBJ1-1,few,TRBV9,TRBD1,CASSAGQGDTEAFF,TGTGCCAGCAGCGCGGGACAGGGGGACACTGAAGCTTTCTTT
TRBJ2-1,NA,TRBV5-1,TRBD1,CASGPTGGPNYNEQFF,TGCGCCAGCGGACCGACAGGGGGTCCTAACTACAATGAGCAGTTCTTC